A single sample is the source of the 32 T cell receptor beta chains below, sequenced in a study of human T cells and chemical hapten exposure. TCRdb itself ran the RACE reads through MiXCR, one entry per CDR3 protein. The table includes tens of thousands of distinct CDR3 sequences, roughly a tenth detected once. The time point is: patch test 2, 6 weeks after DPC sensitization. The treatment: therapeutic diphenylcyclopropenone sensitization with weekly scalp DPC. The material was whole blood, obtained in connection with sensitization to the hapten diphenylcyclopropenone (DPC). Receptors originate from a woman in her 30s with alopecia areata. Some clones in this sample may be carry-over from other donors' samples.

The chain uses TRBV12-3 or TRBV12-4 and TRBJ2-5; tentatively, D is TRBD1 (6 bases). V was shortened by 5 bases and J by 1 base, with 14 bases between the two germline ends. CDR3 length: 15 residues. The CDR3 DNA sequence: TGTGCCAGCAGTCGCCGGACAGTCAGCCAAGAGACCCAGTACTTC. It codes for CASSRRTVSQETQYF.

This clonotype was observed at least ten times. This chain uses TRBV18 with TRBJ1-5, with D maybe TRBD1 (6 bases). CDR3 size: 13 residues. Germline V CDR1 and CDR2: KGHSH, LQKENI. The V gene lost 2 bases and the J gene lost 7 bases, with 9 bases spanning the gap. The CDR3 nucleotides read TGTGCCAGCTCACCAGGTGACAGGCAGCCCCAGCATTTT. This translates into CASSPGDRQPQHF. The full variable domain, rest sourced from reference TRBV18 and TRBJ1-5, is NAGVMQNPRHLVRRRGQEARLRCSPMKGHSHVYWYRQLPEEGLKFMVYLQKENIIDESGMPKERFSAEFPKEGPSILRIQQVVRGDSAAYFCASSPGDRQPQHFGDGTRLSIL.

V gene TRBV7-9 combines with J gene TRBJ2-3; D is unresolved. The V and J ends lost 4 bases and 1 base respectively, with 9 bases between them. Germline-derived CDR1 and CDR2 are SEHNR and FQNEAQ (reference sequence). CDR3 length: 14 residues. CDR3 protein: CASSYDTGTDTQYF. CDR3 bases: TGTGCCAGCAGCTATGACACCGGCACAGATACGCAGTATTTT. Looking up the rest from reference TRBV7-9 and TRBJ2-3 gives the full variable domain: DTGVSQNPRHKITKRGQNVTFRCDPISEHNRLYWYRQTLGQGPEFLTYFQNEAQLEKSRLLSDRFSAERPKGSFSTLEIQRTEQGDSAMYLCASSYDTGTDTQYFGPGTRLTVL.

There are a few counts of this clonotype. J is TRBJ2-3 and V is TRBV4-3, with 7 bases that match TRBD1. The CDR3 totals 15 residues. The germline V gene encodes CDR1 LGHNA and CDR2 YSLEER. V lost 1 base to trimming and J lost 4 bases; unmatched junction nucleotides: 5. CDR3 DNA: TGCGCCAGCAGCCAAGGGAGACAGGGCGCAGATACGCAGTATTTT. Amino acids: CASSQGRQGADTQYF.

In its sample, this clonotype was seen a few times. This chain joins TRBV2 and TRBJ1-5, with 9 bases matching TRBD1. Germline V gene lookup returns CDR1 SNHLY and CDR2 FYNNEI. The CDR3 loop spans 14 amino acids. The ends lost 5 bases at V and 2 bases at J; junction bases unmatched: 1. CDR3 in DNA: TGTGCCAGCAGTTGGACAGGGGGCAATCAGCCCCAGCATTTT. Translating gives CASSWTGGNQPQHF. Full variable domain (remainder filled in from reference TRBV2 and TRBJ1-5): EPEVTQTPSHQVTQMGQEVILRCVPISNHLYFYWYRQILGQKVEFLVSFYNNEISEKSEIFDDQFSVERPDGSNFTLKIRSTKLEDSAMYFCASSWTGGNQPQHFGDGTRLSIL.

Ten or more counts support this clonotype. V and J are TRBV24-1 and TRBJ1-1, with D perhaps TRBD1 (6 bases). Germline CDR1 and CDR2: KGHDR and SFDVKD. Trimming pared 4 bases from V and 1 base from J, leaving 6 bases between. The CDR3 runs 13 residues. This chain's CDR3 is CATSETGNTEAFF. The CDR3 DNA sequence: TGTGCCACCAGTGAGACAGGGAACACTGAAGCTTTCTTT.

This clonotype has a count of ten or more. V usage is TRBV4-1 and J usage is TRBJ1-6; tentative D call: TRBD1 (5 bases). V dropped 0 bases and J dropped 0 bases, with 9 bases sitting between them. This CDR3 contains 17 residues. Germline CDR1 reads MGHRA; CDR2 reads YSYEKL. This CDR3 is CASSQDPGSSYNSPLHF. The DNA for the CDR3 is TGCGCCAGCAGCCAAGATCCAGGGAGCTCCTATAATTCACCCCTCCACTTT.

The V and J genes are TRBV5-1 and TRBJ1-2; maybe TRBD1 (6 bases). The V and J ends lost 4 bases and 8 bases respectively, with 15 bases between them. Germline V CDR1 and CDR2: SGHRS, YFSETQ. The CDR3 length is 13 residues. The CDR3 protein is CASSPFGGQGYTF. The CDR3 DNA follows: TGCGCCAGCAGCCCCTTTGGGGGGCAAGGCTACACCTTC. The full variable domain, rest sourced from reference TRBV5-1 and TRBJ1-2, is KAGVTQTPRYLIKTRGQQVTLSCSPISGHRSVSWYQQTPGQGLQFLFEYFSETQRNKGNFPGRFSGRQFSNSRSEMNVSTLELGDSALYLCASSPFGGQGYTFGSGTRLTVV.

There are a few counts of this clonotype. This sequence joins TRBV28 and TRBJ1-2; D uncertain. Germline lookup yields CDR1 MDHEN and CDR2 SYDVKM. Deletions cut 7 bases from V and 7 bases from J, with 13 bases between. The CDR3 loop spans 12 amino acids. The CDR3 nucleotides read TGTGCCAGCACTCTGGAGGCGTCTGGCTACACCTTC. This gives the protein CASTLEASGYTF.

This clonotype came up many times. V is TRBV2 and J is TRBJ2-7, with D tentatively TRBD1 (6 bases). Germline V CDR1 and CDR2: SNHLY, FYNNEI. The V end lost 6 bases, the J end lost 0 bases, and 21 bases lay between the germline ends. The CDR3 totals 17 residues. CDR3 sequence: CASRTHLGTTISYEQYF. In DNA form, the CDR3 reads TGTGCCAGCAGAACTCACTTGGGGACAACGATCTCCTACGAGCAGTACTTC.

CDR3: CASSPGQGPATVPWAYEQYF. The CDR3 DNA sequence: TGCGCCAGCAGCCCGGGACAGGGCCCAGCTACAGTCCCCTGGGCCTACGAGCAGTACTTC. This rearrangement joins TRBV5-1 to TRBJ2-7; 9 nucleotides align to TRBD1. Per the germline V gene, CDR1 is SGHRS and CDR2 is YFSETQ. V was clipped by 4 bases and J by 2 bases; unmatched bases: 22. The length of the CDR3 is 20 residues.

This clonotype has only a few counts. The chain has TRBV18 and TRBJ2-3, with D unclear. Looked up from germline, CDR1 is KGHSH and CDR2 is LQKENI. CDR3 length: 16 amino acids. V was shortened by 2 bases and J by 1 base, with 13 bases between the two germline ends. CDR3 sequence (DNA): TGTGCCAGCTCACCATACGCGATCCCCGGCACAGATACGCAGTATTTT. Its translation: CASSPYAIPGTDTQYF.

There are a few counts of this clonotype. J is TRBJ1-5 and V is TRBV2; D is unclear. CDR3 size: 14 residues. Germline values: CDR1 SNHLY, CDR2 FYNNEI. Trimming stripped 4 bases from V and 2 bases from J, with 9 bases between. The DNA for the CDR3 is TGTGCCAGCAGTGGGGGATATGGCAATCAGCCCCAGCATTTT. Protein: CASSGGYGNQPQHF.

The sample holds a few counts of this clonotype. The chain recombines TRBV14 with TRBJ1-1; TRBD1 matches 9 bases. The ends lost 4 bases at V and 5 bases at J; junction bases unmatched: 14. Per the germline V gene, CDR1 is SGHDN and CDR2 is FVKESK. The CDR3 is made up of 17 amino acids. Here the CDR3 DNA reads TGTGCCAGCAGCCGTCGGACAGGGGCGGATCGGCAGACTGAAGCTTTCTTT. Protein product: CASSRRTGADRQTEAFF.

For the CDR3, the DNA is TGCGCCAGCAGCCATTGGGGGGAGAATGGAAACACCATATATTTT. Amino acids: CASSHWGENGNTIYF. J is TRBJ1-3 and V is TRBV4-3, with D possibly matching TRBD1 (5 bases). This CDR3 is built from 15 residues. Trimming removed 3 bases at V and 3 bases at J, with 12 bases between. The germline V gene has CDR1 LGHNA and CDR2 YSLEER.

This clonotype turned up a few times. This chain joins TRBV7-9 and TRBJ2-2; D is unresolved. From germline, CDR1 is SEHNR and CDR2 FQNEAQ (reference sequence). The length of the CDR3 is 13 residues. Trimming left V 2 bases short and J 7 bases short, with 8 bases between. CDR3 DNA: TGTGCCAGCAGCTTATCATCCGGCGGGGAGCTGTTTTTT. This translates into CASSLSSGGELFF.

This clonotype was picked up many times. The V gene is TRBV28, the J gene TRBJ2-3; maybe TRBD2 (6 bases). V was clipped by 3 bases and J by 3 bases, with 7 bases between them. The germline V gene encodes CDR1 MDHEN and CDR2 SYDVKM. This CDR3 has 13 amino acids. The CDR3 spells CASSLGGTDTQYF. CDR3 in DNA: TGTGCCAGCAGTTTGGGGGGTACAGATACGCAGTATTTT.

A few counts support this clonotype. The CDR3 nucleotides read TGTGCCAGCAGCGCTGGAGGGACAGGGGGAAACACCATATATTTT. Residues: CASSAGGTGGNTIYF. J is TRBJ1-3 and V is TRBV9, with TRBD1 identical over 9 bases. V was pared by 3 bases and J by 4 bases, with 5 bases of the junction left unmatched. This CDR3 is built from 15 residues. CDR1 and CDR2 (germline): SGDLS, YYNGEE.

The gene calls are TRBV28 and TRBJ1-2, with no clear D. Between the trimmed V and J ends, which lost 4 bases and 6 bases, there was a span of 3 bases. Germline V gene data show CDR1 as MDHEN and CDR2 as SYDVKM. This CDR3 region has 10 residues. This CDR3 is CASSSNGYTF. CDR3 DNA: TGTGCCAGCAGTTCTAATGGCTACACCTTC.

The gene calls are TRBV3-1 and TRBJ1-5; TRBD1 matches 12 bases. The V gene's germline CDR1 is LGHDT and CDR2 YNNKEL (reference sequence). CDR3 length: 15 residues. J lost 6 bases, V lost 4 bases, and 4 bases had no gene match. In nucleotides, the CDR3 is TGTGCCAGCAGCCTTGGGACAGGGGGCGGTCAGCCCCAGCATTTT. It encodes CASSLGTGGGQPQHF.

The rearrangement uses TRBV6-2 or TRBV6-3 and TRBJ1-1; the D gene is possibly TRBD1 (5 bases). The CDR3 is made up of 13 amino acids. V was pared by 0 bases and J by 5 bases, with 7 bases between. The germline V gene encodes CDR1 MNHEY and CDR2 SVGEGT. The CDR3 DNA is TGTGCCAGCAGTTACTCGAGGGGTACTGAAGCTTTCTTT. It encodes CASSYSRGTEAFF.

The chain combines TRBV30 with TRBJ1-6, with 9 positions matching TRBD1. Trimming removed 2 bases from V and 10 bases from J; junction bases left unmatched: 9. This CDR3 is 15 amino acids long. Per the germline V gene, CDR1 is GTSNPN and CDR2 is SVGIG (reference sequence). The chain's CDR3 is CAWSQGTGWSSPLHF. The CDR3 DNA reads as TGTGCCTGGAGTCAAGGGACAGGGTGGTCCTCACCCCTCCACTTT.

This clonotype was seen repeatedly, ten times or more. CDR3 protein: CASSASLTGIKETQYF. For the CDR3, the DNA is TGCGCCAGCAGCGCAAGTTTGACAGGGATCAAAGAGACCCAGTACTTC. This chain uses TRBV5-1 with TRBJ2-5; 7 bases fit TRBD1. The CDR3 has 16 amino acids. V was pared by 4 bases and J by 3 bases, with 12 bases of the junction left unmatched. Looked up from germline, CDR1 is SGHRS and CDR2 is YFSETQ.

In its sample, this clonotype was seen a few times. The chain links TRBV6-1 to TRBJ1-2; possibly TRBD1 for D (5 bases). The V and J ends lost 6 bases and 6 bases respectively, with 17 bases between them. Germline V gene data show CDR1 as MNHNS and CDR2 as SASEGT. The CDR3 runs to 14 residues. CDR3 region: CASSPDSWGDGYTF. CDR3 nucleotide sequence: TGTGCCAGCAGCCCCGACAGCTGGGGTGATGGCTACACCTTC.

This clonotype has a count of ten or more. The CDR3 loop is CASSPLGPNSGNTIYF. CDR3 nucleotides: TGTGCCAGCTCACCACTGGGGCCCAACTCTGGAAACACCATATATTTT. The chain carries TRBV18 and TRBJ1-3, with D maybe TRBD1 (5 bases). Deletions cut 1 base from V and 0 bases from J, with 10 bases between. Germline lookup yields CDR1 KGHSH and CDR2 LQKENI. This CDR3 is 16 amino acids long.

This clonotype was recorded at least ten times. The chain carries TRBV29-1 and TRBJ2-3; D perhaps matches TRBD1 (5 bases). The germline V and J ends were trimmed by 2 bases and 2 bases, with 14 bases remaining between them. CDR1 and CDR2 from the germline V gene are SQVTM and ANQGSEA. The CDR3 contains 15 residues. In DNA, the CDR3 is TGCAGCGTTGAAAGGTTGGGGCAGTACACAGATACGCAGTATTTT. Protein product: CSVERLGQYTDTQYF.

This clonotype showed up many times. The chain is built from TRBV5-1 and TRBJ2-3, with D unresolved. V lost 0 bases and J 0 bases, leaving 11 bases between the germline ends. CDR3 size: 16 residues. CDR1 is SGHRS, CDR2 YFSETQ, per germline. The CDR3 DNA reads TGCGCCAGCAGCTTGGTCACATCCGCTAGCACAGATACGCAGTATTTT. Its translation: CASSLVTSASTDTQYF.

This clonotype was observed at least ten times. V is TRBV21-1 and J is TRBJ2-4. TRBV21-1 is flagged as a pseudogene. The CDR3 is 16 residues long. As DNA, the CDR3 is TGTGCCAGCAGCAAAGCAAGGGATCGATCCAAAAACATTCAGTACTTC. This translates into CASSKARDRSKNIQYF.

This clonotype turned up a few times. The rearrangement links TRBV11-3 to TRBJ2-5; the match to TRBD2 covers 11 bases. The junction had 7 bases not matched to a gene; V was cut back by 5 bases and J by 2 bases. Looked up from germline, CDR1 is SGHNT and CDR2 is YENEEA. This CDR3 contains 16 residues. The DNA for the CDR3 is TGTGCCAGCAGCCCAGAGGGACTAGCGGAACAAGAGACCCAGTACTTC. Its protein product is CASSPEGLAEQETQYF.

This clonotype was observed many times. This chain joins TRBV14 and TRBJ2-2; D is ambiguous. Germline CDR1 reads SGHDN; CDR2 reads FVKESK. V lost 0 bases, J lost 5 bases, and 16 bases lay in between. The CDR3 has 17 amino acids. The CDR3 protein is CASSQDPLAAYTGELFF. The CDR3 nucleotides read TGTGCCAGCAGCCAAGATCCCCTGGCAGCTTATACCGGGGAGCTGTTTTTT. The whole variable domain, remainder taken from reference TRBV14 and TRBJ2-2, is EAGVTQFPSHSVIEKGQTVTLRCDPISGHDNLYWYRRVMGKEIKFLLHFVKESKQDESGMPNNRFLAERTGGTYSTLKVQPAELEDSGVYFCASSQDPLAAYTGELFFGEGSRLTVL.

This clonotype was picked up many times. The chain combines TRBV18 with TRBJ1-2; tentative D call: TRBD1 (5 bases). Trimming cost V 1 base and J 6 bases, with 9 bases left between them. The CDR3 has 13 amino acids. Germline loops: CDR1 KGHSH, CDR2 LQKENI. The CDR3 here is CASSPQGRNGYTF. CDR3 nucleotide sequence: TGTGCCAGCTCACCACAGGGGCGGAATGGCTACACCTTC.

The table lists this clonotype with many counts. The rearrangement links TRBV7-2 to TRBJ2-3; D is unclear. The V end lost 0 bases, the J end lost 3 bases, and 10 bases lay between the germline ends. CDR3 length: 15 residues. Germline V lookup: CDR1 SGHTA, CDR2 FQGNSA. This chain's CDR3 is CASSLARLNTDTQYF. CDR3 nucleotides: TGTGCCAGCAGCTTAGCCAGATTGAATACAGATACGCAGTATTTT.